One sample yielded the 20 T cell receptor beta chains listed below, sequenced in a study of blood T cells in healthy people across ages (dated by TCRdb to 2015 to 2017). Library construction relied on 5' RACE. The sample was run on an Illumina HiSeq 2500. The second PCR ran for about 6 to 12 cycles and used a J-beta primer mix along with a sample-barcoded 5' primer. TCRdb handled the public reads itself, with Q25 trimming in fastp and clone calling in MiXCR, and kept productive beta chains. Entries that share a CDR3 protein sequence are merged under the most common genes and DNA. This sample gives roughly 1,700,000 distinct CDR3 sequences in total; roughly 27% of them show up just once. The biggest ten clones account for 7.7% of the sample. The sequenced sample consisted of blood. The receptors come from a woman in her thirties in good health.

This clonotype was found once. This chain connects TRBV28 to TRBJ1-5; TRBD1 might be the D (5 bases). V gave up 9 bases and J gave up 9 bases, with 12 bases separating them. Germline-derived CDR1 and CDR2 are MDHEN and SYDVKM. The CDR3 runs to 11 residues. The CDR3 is CASRDRWPQHF. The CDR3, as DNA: TGTGCCAGTCGGGACCGTTGGCCCCAGCATTTT. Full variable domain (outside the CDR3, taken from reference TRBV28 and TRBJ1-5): DVKVTQSSRYLVKRTGEKVFLECVQDMDHENMFWYRQDPGLGLRLIYFSYDVKMKEKGDIPEGYSVSREKKERFSLILESASTNQTSMYLCASRDRWPQHFGDGTRLSIL.

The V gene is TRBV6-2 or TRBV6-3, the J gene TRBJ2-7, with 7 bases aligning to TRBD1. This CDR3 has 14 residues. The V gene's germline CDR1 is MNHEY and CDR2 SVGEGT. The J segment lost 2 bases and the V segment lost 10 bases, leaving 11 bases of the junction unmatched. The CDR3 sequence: CATVPRQGPYEQYF. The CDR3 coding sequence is TGTGCCACCGTGCCGAGACAGGGCCCCTACGAGCAGTACTTC.

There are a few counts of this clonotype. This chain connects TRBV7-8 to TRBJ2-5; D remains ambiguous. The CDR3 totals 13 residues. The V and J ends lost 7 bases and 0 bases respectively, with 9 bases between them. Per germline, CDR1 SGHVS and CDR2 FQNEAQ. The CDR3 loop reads CASTMGNQETQYF. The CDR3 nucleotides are TGTGCCAGCACCATGGGGAACCAAGAGACCCAGTACTTC.

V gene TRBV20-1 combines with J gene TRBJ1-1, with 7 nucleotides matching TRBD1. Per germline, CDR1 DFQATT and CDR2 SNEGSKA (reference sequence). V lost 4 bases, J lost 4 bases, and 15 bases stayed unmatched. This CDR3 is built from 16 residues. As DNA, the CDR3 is TGCAGTGCTACAACAGGGGAAGGTCTCACGGGCACTGAAGCTTTCTTT. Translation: CSATTGEGLTGTEAFF.

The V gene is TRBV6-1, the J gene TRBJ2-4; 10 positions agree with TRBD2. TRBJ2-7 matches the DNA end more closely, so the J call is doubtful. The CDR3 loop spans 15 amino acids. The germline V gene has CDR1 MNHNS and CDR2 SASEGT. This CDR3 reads CASSLGLAIENEQYF. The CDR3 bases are TGTGCCAGCAGCTTGGGACTAGCGATAGAGAACGAGCAGTACTTC.

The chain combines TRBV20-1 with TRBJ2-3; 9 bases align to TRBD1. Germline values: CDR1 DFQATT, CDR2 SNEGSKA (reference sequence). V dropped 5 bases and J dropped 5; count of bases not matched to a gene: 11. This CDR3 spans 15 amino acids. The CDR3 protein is CSAELWGQGQDTQYF. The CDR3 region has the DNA TGCAGTGCTGAACTATGGGGACAGGGTCAAGATACGCAGTATTTT.

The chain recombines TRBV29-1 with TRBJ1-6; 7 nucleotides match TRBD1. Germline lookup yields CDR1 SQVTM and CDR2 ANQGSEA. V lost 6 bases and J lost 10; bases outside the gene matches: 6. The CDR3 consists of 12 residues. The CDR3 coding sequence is TGCAGCGTACGGACAGGAGACTCACCCCTCCACTTT. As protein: CSVRTGDSPLHF.

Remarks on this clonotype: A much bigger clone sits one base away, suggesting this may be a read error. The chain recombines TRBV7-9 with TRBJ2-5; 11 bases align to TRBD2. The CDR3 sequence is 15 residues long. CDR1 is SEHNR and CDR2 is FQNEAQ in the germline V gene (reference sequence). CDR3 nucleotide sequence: TGTGCCAGCAGCAAGACTAGCGGGGTACAAGAGGCCCAGTACTTC. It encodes CASSKTSGVQEAQYF.

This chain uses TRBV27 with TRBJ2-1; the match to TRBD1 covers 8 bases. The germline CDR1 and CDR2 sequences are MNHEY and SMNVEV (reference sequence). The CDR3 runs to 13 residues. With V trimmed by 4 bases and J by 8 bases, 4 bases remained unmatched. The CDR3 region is CASSYDRGDEQFF. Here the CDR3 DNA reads TGTGCCAGCAGTTACGACAGGGGTGATGAGCAGTTCTTC.

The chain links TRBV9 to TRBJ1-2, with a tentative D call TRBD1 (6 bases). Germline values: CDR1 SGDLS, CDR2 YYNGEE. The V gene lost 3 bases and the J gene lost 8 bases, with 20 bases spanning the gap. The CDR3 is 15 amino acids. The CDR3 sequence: CASSAFLQGAEGYTF. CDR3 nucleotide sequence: TGTGCCAGCAGCGCTTTCTTACAGGGAGCGGAAGGCTACACCTTC. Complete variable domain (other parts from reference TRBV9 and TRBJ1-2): DSGVTQTPKHLITATGQRVTLRCSPRSGDLSVYWYQQSLDQGLQFLIQYYNGEERAKGNILERFSAQQFPDLHSELNLSSLELGDSALYFCASSAFLQGAEGYTFGSGTRLTVV.

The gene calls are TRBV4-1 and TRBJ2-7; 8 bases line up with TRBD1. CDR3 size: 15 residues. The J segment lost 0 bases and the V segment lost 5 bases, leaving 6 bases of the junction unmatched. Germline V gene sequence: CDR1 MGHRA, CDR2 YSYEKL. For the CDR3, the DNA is TGCGCCAGCAGCGAGACAGGGGTGAGCTCCTACGAGCAGTACTTC. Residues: CASSETGVSSYEQYF.

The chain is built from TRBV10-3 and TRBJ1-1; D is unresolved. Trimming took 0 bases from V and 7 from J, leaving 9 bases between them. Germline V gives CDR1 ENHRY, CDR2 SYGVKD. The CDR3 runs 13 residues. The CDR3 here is CAISESLGFEAFF. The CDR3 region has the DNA TGTGCCATCAGTGAGTCGTTGGGATTTGAAGCTTTCTTT.

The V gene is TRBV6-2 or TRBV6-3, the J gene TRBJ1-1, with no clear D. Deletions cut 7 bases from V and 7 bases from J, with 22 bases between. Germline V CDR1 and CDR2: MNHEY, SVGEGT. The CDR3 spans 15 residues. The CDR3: CASKLRGSVEGEAFF. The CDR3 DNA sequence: TGTGCCAGCAAGTTACGAGGGTCCGTGGAAGGTGAAGCTTTCTTT.

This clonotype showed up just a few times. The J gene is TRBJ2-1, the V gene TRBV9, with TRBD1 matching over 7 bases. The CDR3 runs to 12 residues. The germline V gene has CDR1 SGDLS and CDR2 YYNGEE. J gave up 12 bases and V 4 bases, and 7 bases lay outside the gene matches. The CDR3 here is CASSKLGGLQFF. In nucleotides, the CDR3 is TGTGCCAGCAGCAAACTAGGGGGCTTGCAGTTCTTC.

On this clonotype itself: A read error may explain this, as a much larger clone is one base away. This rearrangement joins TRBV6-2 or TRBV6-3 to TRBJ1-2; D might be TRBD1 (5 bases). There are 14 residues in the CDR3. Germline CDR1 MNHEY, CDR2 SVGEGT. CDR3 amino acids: CAGSHRQSNYGYTF. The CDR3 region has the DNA TGTGCCGGCAGTCACCGACAGAGCAACTATGGCTACACCTTC.

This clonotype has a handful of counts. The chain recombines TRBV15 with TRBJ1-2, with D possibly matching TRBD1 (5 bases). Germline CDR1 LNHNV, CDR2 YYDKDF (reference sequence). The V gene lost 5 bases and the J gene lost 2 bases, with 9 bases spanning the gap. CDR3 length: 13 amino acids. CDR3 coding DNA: TGTGCCACCAGCCCCGACAGAAACTATGGCTACACCTTC. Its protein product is CATSPDRNYGYTF.

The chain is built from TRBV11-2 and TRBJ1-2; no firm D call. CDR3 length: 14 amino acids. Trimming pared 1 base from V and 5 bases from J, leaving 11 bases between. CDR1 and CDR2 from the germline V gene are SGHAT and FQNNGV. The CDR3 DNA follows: TGTGCCAGCAGCTTAGGGGATATGAAGTATGGCTACACCTTC. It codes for CASSLGDMKYGYTF.

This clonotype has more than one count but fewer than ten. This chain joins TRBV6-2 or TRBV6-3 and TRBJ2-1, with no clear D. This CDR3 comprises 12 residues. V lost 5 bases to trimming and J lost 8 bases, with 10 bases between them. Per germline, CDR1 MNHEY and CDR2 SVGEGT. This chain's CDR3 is CASSASPDEQFF. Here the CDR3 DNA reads TGTGCCAGCAGTGCGTCGCCCGATGAGCAGTTCTTC.

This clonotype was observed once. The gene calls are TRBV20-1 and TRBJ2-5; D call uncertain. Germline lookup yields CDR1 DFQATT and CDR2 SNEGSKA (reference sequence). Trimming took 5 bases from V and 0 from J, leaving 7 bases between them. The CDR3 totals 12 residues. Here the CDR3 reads CSAEADQETQYF. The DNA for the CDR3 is TGCAGTGCTGAGGCAGACCAAGAGACCCAGTACTTC.

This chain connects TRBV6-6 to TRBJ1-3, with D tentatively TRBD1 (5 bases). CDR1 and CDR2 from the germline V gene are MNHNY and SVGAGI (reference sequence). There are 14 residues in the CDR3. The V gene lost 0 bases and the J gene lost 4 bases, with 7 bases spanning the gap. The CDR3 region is CASSYSGEGNTIYF. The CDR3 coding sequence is TGTGCCAGCAGTTACTCGGGGGAAGGAAACACCATATATTTT.